The following is a T cell receptor (beta chain) sequence with its context. The antigen is unknown. V was shortened by 2 bases and J by 2 bases, with 13 bases between the two germline ends. Germline-derived CDR1 and CDR2 are LGHNT and FRNRAP. The CDR3 sequence is 15 residues long. The sample comes from a study of shared clonotypes between healthy human individuals. Whole-study context: Aged 18 to 49, the donors were a couple of women and three men. Study-wide results and caveats: Sampling included only blood; tissue repertoires likely differ.

The authors sequenced unsorted PBMC DNA on ten immunoSEQ deep assay plates. Only in-frame clones appear in the TCRdb table, and some are missing; sequencing was by immunoSEQ multiplex PCR. This sample yields fewer than 500,000 clones, of which roughly 85% are seen a single time; 9.5% to 15% belongs to the top ten. The genes are TRBV12-5 and TRBJ2-7; no firm D call. The specimen was PBMCs. The receptor's source is a woman aged 40-49 years in good health. Some clones in this sample may be carry-over from other donors' samples. CDR3 in DNA: TGTGCTAGTGGTTTGTATCCAGGACCTCCCTACGAGCAGTACTTC. Translation: CASGLYPGPPYEQYF.